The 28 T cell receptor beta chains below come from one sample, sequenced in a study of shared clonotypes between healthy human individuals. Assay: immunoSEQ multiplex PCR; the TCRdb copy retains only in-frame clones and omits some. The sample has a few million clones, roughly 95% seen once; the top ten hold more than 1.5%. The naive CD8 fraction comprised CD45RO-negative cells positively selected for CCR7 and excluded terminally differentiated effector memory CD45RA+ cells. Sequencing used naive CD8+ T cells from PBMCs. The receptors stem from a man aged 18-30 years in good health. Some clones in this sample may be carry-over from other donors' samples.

CDR3 protein: CAWRASGNHEQFF. The CDR3 bases are TGTGCCTGGAGGGCTAGCGGGAATCATGAGCAGTTCTTC. The J gene is TRBJ2-1, the V gene TRBV30; the match to TRBD2 covers 9 bases. Losses at the gene ends were 3 bases for V and 8 bases for J; bases not matched to a gene: 5. This CDR3 spans 13 amino acids. CDR1 is GTSNPN, CDR2 SVGIG, per germline (reference sequence).

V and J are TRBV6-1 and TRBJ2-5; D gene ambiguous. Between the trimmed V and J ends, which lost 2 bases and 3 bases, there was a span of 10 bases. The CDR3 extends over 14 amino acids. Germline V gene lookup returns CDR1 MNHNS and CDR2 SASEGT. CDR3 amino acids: CASSEPPLEETQYF. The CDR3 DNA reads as TGTGCCAGCAGTGAACCTCCGTTGGAAGAGACCCAGTACTTC.

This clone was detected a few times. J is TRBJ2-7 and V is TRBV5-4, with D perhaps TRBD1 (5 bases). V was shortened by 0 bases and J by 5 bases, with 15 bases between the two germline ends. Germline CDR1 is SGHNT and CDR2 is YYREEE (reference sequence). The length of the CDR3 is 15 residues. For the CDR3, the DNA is TGTGCCAGCAGCTTGGCAGGGAACCTAGGCGACGAGCAGTACTTC. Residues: CASSLAGNLGDEQYF.

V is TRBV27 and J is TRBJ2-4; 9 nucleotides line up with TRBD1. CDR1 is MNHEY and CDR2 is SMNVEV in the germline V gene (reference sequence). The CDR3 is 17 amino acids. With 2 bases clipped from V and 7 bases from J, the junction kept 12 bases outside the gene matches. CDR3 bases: TGTGCCAGCAGTTTAAAAAGCTCTCGGGACAGGGAGAACATTCAGTACTTC. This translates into CASSLKSSRDRENIQYF.

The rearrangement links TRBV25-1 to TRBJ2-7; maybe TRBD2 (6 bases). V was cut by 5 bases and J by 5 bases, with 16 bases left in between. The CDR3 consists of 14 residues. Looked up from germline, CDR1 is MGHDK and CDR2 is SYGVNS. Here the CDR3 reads CASSFMGGSDEQYF. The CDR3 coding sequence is TGTGCCAGCAGTTTCATGGGGGGTTCCGACGAGCAGTACTTC.

This chain's CDR3 is CASSPRVLSQKSEQYF. Here the CDR3 DNA reads TGTGCCAGCAGCCCCAGGGTCCTATCCCAGAAGAGCGAGCAGTACTTC. The V gene is TRBV9, the J gene TRBJ2-7; tentatively, D is TRBD1 (5 bases). Germline values: CDR1 SGDLS, CDR2 YYNGEE. The CDR3 length is 16 residues. V lost 4 bases and J 6 bases, leaving 23 bases between the germline ends.

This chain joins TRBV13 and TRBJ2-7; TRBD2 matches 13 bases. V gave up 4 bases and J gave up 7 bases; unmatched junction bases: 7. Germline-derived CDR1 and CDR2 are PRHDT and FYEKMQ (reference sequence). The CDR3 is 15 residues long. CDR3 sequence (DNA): TGTGCCAGCAGCTACGGGACTAGCGGGGCGTTAGAGCAGTACTTC. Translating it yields CASSYGTSGALEQYF.

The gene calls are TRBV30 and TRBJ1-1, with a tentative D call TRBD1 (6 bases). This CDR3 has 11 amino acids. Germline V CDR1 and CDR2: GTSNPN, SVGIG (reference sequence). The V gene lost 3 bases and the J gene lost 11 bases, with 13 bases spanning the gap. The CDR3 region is CAWSAGGPAFF. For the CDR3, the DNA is TGTGCCTGGAGCGCTGGGGGGCCGGCTTTCTTT.

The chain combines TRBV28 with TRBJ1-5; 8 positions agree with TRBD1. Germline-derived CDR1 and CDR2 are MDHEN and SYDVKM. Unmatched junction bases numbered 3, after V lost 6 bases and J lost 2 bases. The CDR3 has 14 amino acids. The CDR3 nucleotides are TGTGCCAGCAGCACGACAGGGGGCAATCAGCCCCAGCATTTT. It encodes CASSTTGGNQPQHF. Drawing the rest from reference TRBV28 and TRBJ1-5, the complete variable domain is DVKVTQSSRYLVKRTGEKVFLECVQDMDHENMFWYRQDPGLGLRLIYFSYDVKMKEKGDIPEGYSVSREKKERFSLILESASTNQTSMYLCASSTTGGNQPQHFGDGTRLSIL.

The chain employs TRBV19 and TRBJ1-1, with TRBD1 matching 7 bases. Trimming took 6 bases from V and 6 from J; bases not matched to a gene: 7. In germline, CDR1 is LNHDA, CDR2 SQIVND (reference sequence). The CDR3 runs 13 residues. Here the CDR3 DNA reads TGTGCCAGTAGAGGGGGCTTTGGGGCTGAAGCTTTCTTT. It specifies CASRGGFGAEAFF.

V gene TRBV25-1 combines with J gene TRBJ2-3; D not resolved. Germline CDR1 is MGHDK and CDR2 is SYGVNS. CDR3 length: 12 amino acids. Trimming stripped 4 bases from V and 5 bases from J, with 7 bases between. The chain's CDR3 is CASSVSLDTQYF. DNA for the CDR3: TGTGCCAGCAGTGTCTCTTTAGATACGCAGTATTTT.

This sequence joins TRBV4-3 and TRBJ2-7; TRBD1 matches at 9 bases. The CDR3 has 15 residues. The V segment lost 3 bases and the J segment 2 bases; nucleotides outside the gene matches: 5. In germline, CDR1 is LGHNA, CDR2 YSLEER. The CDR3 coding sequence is TGCGCCAGCAGCCAGTCATGGACAGGGGCCTACGAGCAGTACTTC. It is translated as CASSQSWTGAYEQYF.

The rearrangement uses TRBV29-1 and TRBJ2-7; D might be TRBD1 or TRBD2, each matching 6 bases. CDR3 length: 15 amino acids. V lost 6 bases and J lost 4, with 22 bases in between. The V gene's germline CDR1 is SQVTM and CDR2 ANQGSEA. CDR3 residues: CSVVLWGASSYEQYF. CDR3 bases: TGCAGCGTCGTCCTTTGGGGGGCCAGTAGTTACGAGCAGTACTTC.

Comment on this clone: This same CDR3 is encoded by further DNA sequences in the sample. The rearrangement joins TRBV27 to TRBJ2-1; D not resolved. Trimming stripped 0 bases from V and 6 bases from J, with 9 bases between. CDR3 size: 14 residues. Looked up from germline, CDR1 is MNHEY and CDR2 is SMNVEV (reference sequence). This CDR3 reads CASSLSKRGNEQFF. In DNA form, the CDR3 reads TGTGCCAGCAGTTTATCCAAGCGAGGCAATGAGCAGTTCTTC.

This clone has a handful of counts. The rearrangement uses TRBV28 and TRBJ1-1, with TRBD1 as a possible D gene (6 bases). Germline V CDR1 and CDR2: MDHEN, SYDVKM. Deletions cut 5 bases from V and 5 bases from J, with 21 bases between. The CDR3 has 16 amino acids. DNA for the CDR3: TGTGCCAGCAGTGGCGACAGGAAGTCAGTGGGGACTGAAGCTTTCTTT. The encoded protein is CASSGDRKSVGTEAFF.

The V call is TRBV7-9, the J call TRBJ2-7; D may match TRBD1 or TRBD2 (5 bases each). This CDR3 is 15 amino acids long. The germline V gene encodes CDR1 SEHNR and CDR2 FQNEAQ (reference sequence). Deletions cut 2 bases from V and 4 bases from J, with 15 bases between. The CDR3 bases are TGTGCCAGCAGCTTATCTTCTGGGACCCTGTACGAGCAGTACTTC. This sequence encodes CASSLSSGTLYEQYF.

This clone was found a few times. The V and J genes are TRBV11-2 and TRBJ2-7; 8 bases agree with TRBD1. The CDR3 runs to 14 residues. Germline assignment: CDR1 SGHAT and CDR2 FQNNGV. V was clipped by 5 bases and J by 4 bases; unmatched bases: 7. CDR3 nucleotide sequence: TGTGCCAGCAGCAAGGACAGGGAGGCGTACGAGCAGTACTTC. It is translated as CASSKDREAYEQYF. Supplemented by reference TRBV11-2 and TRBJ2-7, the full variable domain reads EAGVAQSPRYKIIEKRQSVAFWCNPISGHATLYWYQQILGQGPKLLIQFQNNGVVDDSQLPKDRFSAERLKGVDSTLKIQPAKLEDSAVYLCASSKDREAYEQYFGPGTRLTVT.

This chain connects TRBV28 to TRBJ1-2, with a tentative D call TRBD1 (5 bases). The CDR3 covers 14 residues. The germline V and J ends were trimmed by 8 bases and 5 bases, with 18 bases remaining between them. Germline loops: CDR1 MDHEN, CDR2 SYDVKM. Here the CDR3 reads CASRVGTPWYGYTF. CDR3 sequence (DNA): TGTGCCAGCCGCGTCGGGACTCCGTGGTATGGCTACACCTTC.

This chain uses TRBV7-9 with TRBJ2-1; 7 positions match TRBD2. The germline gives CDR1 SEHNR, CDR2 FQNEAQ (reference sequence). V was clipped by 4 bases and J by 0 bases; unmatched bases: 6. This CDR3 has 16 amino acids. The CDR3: CASSSTSVSSYNEQFF. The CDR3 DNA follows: TGTGCCAGCAGCTCAACTAGCGTGAGCTCCTACAATGAGCAGTTCTTC. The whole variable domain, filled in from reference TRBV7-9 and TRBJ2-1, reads DTGVSQNPRHKITKRGQNVTFRCDPISEHNRLYWYRQTLGQGPEFLTYFQNEAQLEKSRLLSDRFSAERPKGSFSTLEIQRTEQGDSAMYLCASSSTSVSSYNEQFFGPGTRLTVL.

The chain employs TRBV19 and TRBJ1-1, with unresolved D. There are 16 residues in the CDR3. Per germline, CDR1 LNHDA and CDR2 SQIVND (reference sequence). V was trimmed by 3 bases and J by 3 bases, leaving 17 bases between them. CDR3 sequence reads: CASSMAAEGADTEAFF. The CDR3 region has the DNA TGTGCCAGTAGTATGGCGGCTGAGGGTGCGGACACTGAAGCTTTCTTT. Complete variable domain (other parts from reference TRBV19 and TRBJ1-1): DGGITQSPKYLFRKEGQNVTLSCEQNLNHDAMYWYRQDPGQGLRLIYYSQIVNDFQKGDIAEGYSVSREKKESFPLTVTSAQKNPTAFYLCASSMAAEGADTEAFFGQGTRLTVV.

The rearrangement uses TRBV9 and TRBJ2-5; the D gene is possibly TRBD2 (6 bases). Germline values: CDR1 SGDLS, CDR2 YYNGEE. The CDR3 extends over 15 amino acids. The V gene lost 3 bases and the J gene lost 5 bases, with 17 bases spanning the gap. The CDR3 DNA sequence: TGTGCCAGCAGCGCCCGACTAGGCCCATCTGAGACCCAGTACTTC. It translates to CASSARLGPSETQYF.

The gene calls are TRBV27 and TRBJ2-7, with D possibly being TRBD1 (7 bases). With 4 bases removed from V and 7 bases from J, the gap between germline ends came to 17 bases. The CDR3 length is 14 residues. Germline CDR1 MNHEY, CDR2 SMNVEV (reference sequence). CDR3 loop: CASSWVEGAREQYF. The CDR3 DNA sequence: TGTGCCAGCAGTTGGGTGGAGGGGGCCAGAGAGCAGTACTTC.

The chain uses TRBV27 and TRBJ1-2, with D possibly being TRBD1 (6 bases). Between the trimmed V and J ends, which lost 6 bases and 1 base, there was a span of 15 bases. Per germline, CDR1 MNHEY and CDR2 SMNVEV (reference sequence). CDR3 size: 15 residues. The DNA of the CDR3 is TGTGCCAGCAGCCAACGGACAGACCATAACTATGGCTACACCTTC. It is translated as CASSQRTDHNYGYTF.

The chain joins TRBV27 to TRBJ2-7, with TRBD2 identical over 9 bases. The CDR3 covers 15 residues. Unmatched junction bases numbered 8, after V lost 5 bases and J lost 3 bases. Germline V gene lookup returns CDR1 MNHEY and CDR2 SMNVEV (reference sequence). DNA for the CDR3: TGTGCCAGCAGTCCTCGGGCGGGAGGGGGCTACGAGCAGTACTTC. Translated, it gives CASSPRAGGGYEQYF.

The CDR3 DNA follows: TGTGCCAGCAGTCTCCTGAGTGGGACAATGATCTACGAGCAGTACTTC. This translates into CASSLLSGTMIYEQYF. The chain recombines TRBV27 with TRBJ2-7; TRBD1 is a possible D gene (6 bases). CDR1 and CDR2 from the germline V gene are MNHEY and SMNVEV (reference sequence). Between the trimmed V and J ends, which lost 5 bases and 3 bases, there was a span of 20 bases. This CDR3 has 16 residues.

The CDR3 DNA sequence: TGTGCCAGCAGACAGGGACAGGGGACCGGGGAGCTGTTTTTT. This codes for CASRQGQGTGELFF. V usage is TRBV27 and J usage is TRBJ2-2; the match to TRBD1 covers 10 bases. This CDR3 is 14 amino acids long. CDR1 MNHEY and CDR2 SMNVEV come from the germline V gene (reference sequence). After removal of 6 bases from V and 5 bases from J, the junction contained 3 bases not matched to a gene.

The chain's CDR3 is CASSERGDRLNTEAFF. The CDR3, as DNA: TGTGCCAGCAGTGAACGCGGGGACAGGTTGAACACTGAAGCTTTCTTT. The V call is TRBV2, the J call TRBJ1-1; TRBD1 matches at 8 bases. The CDR3 loop spans 16 amino acids. V was clipped by 2 bases and J by 0 bases; unmatched bases: 5. Germline V gives CDR1 SNHLY, CDR2 FYNNEI. Drawing the rest from reference TRBV2 and TRBJ1-1, the complete variable domain is EPEVTQTPSHQVTQMGQEVILRCVPISNHLYFYWYRQILGQKVEFLVSFYNNEISEKSEIFDDQFSVERPDGSNFTLKIRSTKLEDSAMYFCASSERGDRLNTEAFFGQGTRLTVV.

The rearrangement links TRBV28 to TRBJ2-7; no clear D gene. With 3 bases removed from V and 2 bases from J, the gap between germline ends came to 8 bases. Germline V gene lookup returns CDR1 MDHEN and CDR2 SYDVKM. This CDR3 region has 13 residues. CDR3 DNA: TGTGCCAGCAGTTTTAGTAGGGCCTACGAGCAGTACTTC. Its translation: CASSFSRAYEQYF.